This T cell receptor beta chain was obtained from a study of T cells in Graves' hyperthyroidism and ophthalmopathy (dated by TCRdb to the late 2010s). Study-wide context: Peripheral blood samples were taken at the time of initial diagnosis, prior to any treatment. To identify distinguishing TCR V-J signatures, a discovery cohort of around 100 patients was used, comprising 43 with Graves' ophthalmopathy and 57 with stable Graves' hyperthyroidism. Prospective prediction of ophthalmopathy was tested in an independent validation cohort consisting of 18 hyperthyroidism patients and approximately 16 patients who later progressed to ophthalmopathy. The 90 to 100 discovery patients were randomly divided into training and test sets at a 7:3 ratio. In addition, the study compared T-cell repertoires in thyroid tissue and in blood from roughly six Graves' hyperthyroidism patients. After blood sampling, hyperthyroidism patients were treated with methimazole at a starting dose of 30 mg daily, and ophthalmopathy patients were treated with high-dose intravenous methylprednisolone. TCR Vbeta CDR3 sequencing of 135 peripheral blood samples (over 40 ophthalmopathy, roughly 72 hyperthyroidism and about 17 progressor patients) is reported in the paper.

The investigation overall reported the following: In validation, the model predicted progression to ophthalmopathy a median of 6.5 months before onset, with about 70% sensitivity and about 72% specificity. Sample size was not statistically predetermined, and investigators were not blinded to group allocation. A 13 V-J signature model separated ophthalmopathy from stable hyperthyroidism, with roughly 88% sensitivity and approximately 81% specificity in cross-validation and 80%/75% in testing. Most expanded thyroid clonotypes (frequency above 0.001) were also found in blood, which suggests that blood repertoires may mirror thyroid immune responses.

About this clonotype: Its antigen is currently not known. No much larger clone exists at a distance of one base, and base qualities are not known.

TCR beta CDR3 regions were amplified from RNA transcripts. The first round of RT-PCR for the TCR CDR3 was performed with the HTBI primer set and the Qiagen OneStep RT-PCR kit. Libraries were constructed in a second round of multiplex PCR, after which size selection and purification were performed. Sequencing of the libraries was done on an Illumina HiSeq2000 using paired-end 100 bp reads. The paper's processing steps were these. SOAPnuke was used to process the raw data, removing reads that contained adapters or uncalled bases, had a mean Phred below 15, or lacked an exact match to the constant primer or identifier. COPE v1.2.5 was used to merge high-quality paired reads, and clonotypes were defined as unique nucleotide sequences. Clonotypes were aligned to IMGT TRBV, TRBD and TRBJ reference segments using MiTCR v1.1. Analysis was restricted to V-J combinations with a frequency above 0.0001, which covered 98% to 99.2% of repertoires. A TCS score was defined as the ratio between F50 (clonal expansion) and ExV (chaos), using BLOSUM62-based TCRdist between CDR3 peptides within each V-J. Welch's t-statistics and random forest reduced roughly 500 V-J features to 10 to 15, which were used in a naive Bayes classifier (R e1071). TCRdb cleaned the public reads at Q25 with fastp, built clones with MiXCR and kept in-frame beta chains. Each entry merges the rows of one CDR3 protein and shows their most common DNA and genes. It is TCRdb's table, rather than the study itself, that gives the V and J calls and clone size. For this sample there are around 560,000 distinct CDR3 sequences; around 17% appear just once. Approximately 18% of the sample goes to the ten largest clones.

Sequences SGHDN (CDR1) and FVKESK (CDR2) are obtained from the germline V gene. The cysteine opens and the phenylalanine closes a CDR3 of 15 amino acids. The entry retains the CDR3 DNA only, 45 bases that are in frame from base 1. The junction carries 13 bases between V and J, which are trimmed by 6 bases and 1 base respectively. Stable Graves' hyperthyroidism was defined as the absence of progression to ophthalmopathy over 18 months of follow-up. Hyperthyroidism patients were aged 18 to 65 years and newly diagnosed, with disease duration of less than 2 months. Exclusion was applied to patients with uncontrolled infections, other autoimmune diseases, pregnancy or lactation. Diagnoses were based on clinical symptoms, serum thyroxine and TRAb, thyroid ultrasound and orbital computed tomography. PBMCs were separated from roughly 9.6 ml of fresh peripheral blood using Ficoll-Paque density gradient centrifugation. Total RNA was extracted with Trizol reagent, and quality was checked on an Agilent 2100 Bioanalyzer.

The chain joins TRBV14 to TRBJ2-1; the D gene assignment is ambiguous. This sequence originates from a woman between 18 and 29 years old with Graves' hyperthyroidism. Sample: blood. The DNA sequence is TGTGCCAGCAGTCCCTTGAGGTCGTCCTACAATGAGCAGTTCTTC. Its product reads: CASSPLRSSYNEQFF.